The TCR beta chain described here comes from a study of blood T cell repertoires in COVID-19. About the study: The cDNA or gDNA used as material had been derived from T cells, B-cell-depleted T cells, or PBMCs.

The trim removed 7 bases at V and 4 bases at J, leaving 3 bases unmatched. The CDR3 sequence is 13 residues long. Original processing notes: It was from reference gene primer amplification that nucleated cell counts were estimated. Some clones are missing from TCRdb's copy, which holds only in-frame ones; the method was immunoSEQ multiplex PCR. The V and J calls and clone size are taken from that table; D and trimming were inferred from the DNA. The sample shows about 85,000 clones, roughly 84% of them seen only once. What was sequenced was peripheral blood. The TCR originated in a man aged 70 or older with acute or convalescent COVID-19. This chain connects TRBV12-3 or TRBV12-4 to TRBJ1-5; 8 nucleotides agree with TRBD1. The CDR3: CASTGQGNQPQHF. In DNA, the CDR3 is TGTGCCAGCACCGGACAGGGTAATCAGCCCCAGCATTTT.